This is a list of T cell receptor beta chains from one sample in a study of blood T cell repertoires in COVID-19. This table comes from immunoSEQ multiplex PCR, and its TCRdb copy is limited to in-frame clones, with some not included. Among hundreds of thousands of clones, approximately 90% were seen once, and the ten largest hold less than 0.9%. The sample comprised PBMCs or T cells enriched from blood (not recorded which). These receptors came from a man aged 45 to 65 who had been exposed to COVID-19. Both conserved end residues are part of each CDR3. D genes are given only for firm matches. Size values are once, few and many counts, or a class for expanded clones, and some rows have none.

14 | TRBJ1-1 | TRBD1 | many | TRBV5-4 | TGTGCCAGCAGCTTTGACAGGGTGGGGCCTGGGGCTTTCTTT | CASSFDRVGPGAFF
15 | TRBJ1-1 | NA | NA | TRBV7-2 | TGTGCCAGCAGTTTCCGGTGGGGCGGGGGGACTGAAGCTTTCTTT | CASSFRWGGGTEAFF
14 | TRBJ2-7 | TRBD2 | NA | TRBV24-1 | TGTGCCACCAGTGATCCGGGACTAGCGAACGAGCAGTACTTC | CATSDPGLANEQYF
17 | TRBJ2-3 | TRBD1 | NA | TRBV7-9 | TGTGCCAGCAGCTCGCCTACAGGGGGAACTAGCACAGATACGCAGTATTTT | CASSSPTGGTSTDTQYF
14 | TRBJ1-1 | TRBD1 | NA | TRBV24-1 | TGTGCCACCAGCACCACCGGGACAGTCGCTGAAGCTTTCTTT | CATSTTGTVAEAFF
17 | TRBJ1-4 | NA | once | TRBV5-4 | TGTGCCAGCAGCTCCCCTCAACTAGGTGCAACTAATGAAAAACTGTTTTTT | CASSSPQLGATNEKLFF
14 | TRBJ1-5 | TRBD1 | NA | TRBV28 | TGTGCCACCCTGGGGGGGGACAGGGCTCAGCCCCAGCATTTT | CATLGGDRAQPQHF
16 | TRBJ1-1 | NA | NA | TRBV7-9 | TGTGCCAGCAGCTTAGCTAAGGCGGTAATGAACACTGAAGCTTTCTTT | CASSLAKAVMNTEAFF
16 | TRBJ2-2 | TRBD2 | NA | TRBV7-9 | TGTGCCAGCAGCCGAAATCTAGCGGGGTCCACCGGGGAGCTGTTTTTT | CASSRNLAGSTGELFF
17 | TRBJ1-5 | TRBD1 | NA | TRBV9 | TGTGCCAGCACCGGTTCCCACAGGGGGCTTCGCAATCAGCCCCAGCATTTT | CASTGSHRGLRNQPQHF
11 | TRBJ2-1 | NA | NA | TRBV4-1 | TGCGCCAGCAGCCAAGCCGATGAGCAGTTCTTC | CASSQADEQFF
12 | TRBJ2-2 | NA | NA | TRBV6-5 | TGTGCCAGCTCTAGGAGGACCGGGGAGCTGTTTTTT | CASSRRTGELFF
15 | TRBJ1-4 | NA | NA | TRBV10-3 | TGTGCCATCAGTGAGTCGAGACAGATTAATGAAAAACTGTTTTTT | CAISESRQINEKLFF
16 | TRBJ2-5 | TRBD1 | NA | TRBV11-2 | TGTGCCAGCAGCTGGCGACAGGGGGTAGGTCAAGAGACCCAGTACTTC | CASSWRQGVGQETQYF
16 | TRBJ2-5 | TRBD1 | NA | TRBV24-1 | TGTGCCACCAGTGACTCCGGGACAGGGGCCTCAGGGACCCAGTACTTC | CATSDSGTGASGTQYF
16 | TRBJ1-2 | TRBD1 | few | TRBV2 | TGTGCCAGCAGTGGTTTGACAGGGCGGGGCTATTATGGCTACACCTTC | CASSGLTGRGYYGYTF
15 | TRBJ2-4 | TRBD1 | once | TRBV5-1 | TGCGCCAGCAGCCCCCACGGGACAGGAAGGGACATTCAGTACTTC | CASSPHGTGRDIQYF
15 | TRBJ1-5 | NA | NA | TRBV18 | TGTGCCAGCTCCCGCGAACAGCATAGCAATCAGCCCCAGCATTTT | CASSREQHSNQPQHF
14 | TRBJ2-2 | TRBD2 | NA | TRBV19 | TGTGCCAGTAGACCCACTAGCGGGGCCGGGGAGCTGTTTTTT | CASRPTSGAGELFF
14 | TRBJ1-2 | NA | NA | TRBV19 | TGTGCCAGTAGTATGGACAGTTACAACTATGGCTACACCTTC | CASSMDSYNYGYTF
15 | TRBJ2-3 | TRBD2 | NA | TRBV6-5 | TGTGCCAGCAGTTACTCCCTAGCGGGAGAGGATACGCAGTATTTT | CASSYSLAGEDTQYF
13 | TRBJ2-2 | NA | once | TRBV6-4 | TGTGCCAGCAGGCGGACTGCTACCGGGGAGCTGTTTTTT | CASRRTATGELFF
11 | TRBJ1-2 | NA | NA | TRBV20-1 | TGCAGTGCTTTTGACAGACGTGGCTACACCTTC | CSAFDRRGYTF
15 | TRBJ1-2 | NA | NA | TRBV27 | TGTGCCAGCAGTTTATCATCCCCTGGCCAGTATGGCTACACCTTC | CASSLSSPGQYGYTF
13 | TRBJ1-1 | NA | NA | TRBV11-2 | TGTGCCAGCAGCTTATCTCGACAGTATGAAGCTTTCTTT | CASSLSRQYEAFF
15 | TRBJ2-1 | NA | NA | TRBV29-1 | TGCAGCGTTGTGTTTGGGGTGGGAGTATACAATGAGCAGTTCTTC | CSVVFGVGVYNEQFF
11 | TRBJ1-2 | NA | few | TRBV12-3/TRBV12-4 | TGTGCCAGCAGCCGAGCTTCTGGCTACACCTTC | CASSRASGYTF
20 | TRBJ1-6 | TRBD1 | NA | TRBV9 | TGTGCTGAGCAGTGGGGCCGCGTTCCGACAGGGCCCCCCTATAATTCACCCCTCCACTTT | CAEQWGRVPTGPPYNSPLHF
15 | TRBJ2-7 | TRBD2 | NA | TRBV3-1/TRBV3-2 | TGTGCCAGCACCCGTCTAGCGGGGGGGCATTACGAGCAGTACTTC | CASTRLAGGHYEQYF
14 | TRBJ2-3 | NA | NA | TRBV10-3 | TGTGCCATCAGTGAAGCTCTTAGCACAGATACGCAGTATTTT | CAISEALSTDTQYF
14 | TRBJ1-1 | NA | NA | TRBV28 | TGTGCCAGCAGTCCCCTCCAGCGGAACACTGAAGCTTTCTTT | CASSPLQRNTEAFF
17 | TRBJ2-1 | NA | NA | TRBV18 | TGTGCCAGCTCCCCCAACCCTGCAGTCGGAGGTTACAATGAGCAGTTCTTC | CASSPNPAVGGYNEQFF
17 | TRBJ1-4 | TRBD1 | NA | TRBV7-8 | TGTGCCAGCAGCTTCGGGGGACAGGGATTAACTAATGAAAAACTGTTTTTT | CASSFGGQGLTNEKLFF
14 | TRBJ1-2 | TRBD1 | NA | TRBV5-5 | TGTGCCAGCAGCCTGGACAGGGTCAACTATGGCTACACCTTC | CASSLDRVNYGYTF
15 | TRBJ2-4 | NA | once | TRBV27 | TGTGCCAGCAGTTCTCGCACATCGACAGAAAACATTCAGTACTTC | CASSSRTSTENIQYF
14 | TRBJ1-4 | TRBD1 | NA | TRBV5-1 | TGCGCCAGCAGCGAAACAGGGGTAAATGAAAAACTGTTTTTT | CASSETGVNEKLFF
17 | TRBJ1-2 | NA | NA | TRBV5-5 | TGTGCCAGCAGCCCCGGTGTACAGGGCCTTGAGAACTATGGCTACACCTTC | CASSPGVQGLENYGYTF
17 | TRBJ2-1 | TRBD2 | NA | TRBV27 | TGTGCCAGCAGTTTATTGAGTAGCGGGAGTTCCTACAATGAGCAGTTCTTC | CASSLLSSGSSYNEQFF